This T cell receptor beta chain was recorded in a study of shared T cell receptors in the human thymus. Assay: immunoSEQ multiplex PCR; the TCRdb copy retains only in-frame clones and omits some. Of 650,000 to 950,000 clones listed, around 85% are singletons. Germline CDR1 is MGHRA and CDR2 is YSYEKL. V shed 2 bases and J 7 bases; nucleotides not matched to a gene: 16. The CDR3 totals 17 residues. This sample was shared with a second study, whose subject was human thymus T cells. That paper adds: In corrective heart surgery, resections were taken, and these provided the thymus tissue.

The chain couples TRBV4-1 to TRBJ1-2, with 7 bases aligning to TRBD1. The TCR sequence derives from a girl in the first two years of life with a congenital heart defect. Specimen: thymocytes. CDR3 nucleotides: TGCGCCAGCAGCCAAATTATCCAGACAGGGAGTAAATTTGGCTACACCTTC. It is translated as CASSQIIQTGSKFGYTF.